This T cell receptor beta chain was captured in a study of blood T cells in healthy people across ages (dated by TCRdb to the mid-2010s). Broadly, across the study: In model experiments, template switching captured roughly one uniquely barcoded TCR beta cDNA molecule for every two T cells. To track age-related changes in TCR beta repertoire diversity, the study relied on deep sequencing normalized with unique cDNA molecular identifiers. The donors were split into four age groups: young (average 16 years), middle-aged (roughly 39), aged (around 67) and long-lived (under 90). To avoid experimental bias, donors of different ages were distributed randomly across sequencing lanes. Two additional independent replicas of 1 million unique cDNA reads from the same blood draw were analyzed for two donors (one aged 18 to 30 and one aged 80 or older).

What the study reported, not specific to this receptor: There was a strong correlation between observed TCR beta diversity and the percentage of naive T cells measured by flow cytometry. Donor CMV infection status was unknown, potentially confounding age-related changes in expanded clonotypes. Because profiling used bulk unsorted PBMCs, naive and antigen-experienced compartments could not be compared conclusively. Compared with the aged group, more naive CD4+ T cells, fewer expanded clones and increased TCR diversity were shown by the long-lived group, suggesting age selection. As age increased, observed TCR beta diversity per million T cells dropped in a roughly linear way, and a significant reduction was already evident by age roughly 36. Estimates of total diversity from one million sequenced T cells were regarded as lower bounds and underestimates.

A distance of 11 bases separates the germline ends of V and J, which lose 8 bases and 0 bases respectively. Sequences MNHEY (CDR1) and SVGEGT (CDR2) are obtained from the germline V gene. From the cysteine up to the phenylalanine, the CDR3 has a length of 13 residues. Only CDR3 DNA is held: 39 bases, read in frame from base 1. In this sample, this clonotype turned up many times. Its antigen specificity is not known. Base-call qualities are not available, and no considerably larger clone is one nucleotide away. Library generation was performed with 5' RACE. Sequencing took place on an Illumina HiSeq 2500. The second PCR ran for roughly 7 to 11 cycles and used a J-beta primer mix along with a sample-barcoded 5' primer. A unique molecular identifier was introduced onto each TCR beta cDNA molecule by a template-switch 5' adaptor carrying 12 random nucleotides. At least 2.5 million CDR3-containing paired-end reads were obtained from each sample. All of the RNA was converted into first-strand cDNA using the Mint cDNA synthesis kit, with a TRBC-specific oligonucleotide serving as the primer. After uracil-DNA glycosylase treatment, a first 18-cycle PCR used universal primers M1SS and BC2_uni_R on all cDNA. Concerning the study's data processing: For normalization, 1 million high-quality reads, each with a distinct molecular identifier, were randomly selected from each sample. Instead of being binned into consensus sequences, reads that shared molecular identifiers were thrown out. MiTCR, with a Q25 quality threshold and the strictest error-elimination algorithm, was used for CDR3 identification, clonotype clustering and error correction. A nonparametric unseen species model using Euler transformation provided a lower-bound estimate of total TCR beta diversity. TCRdb reworked the public reads: Q25 trimming with fastp, MiXCR clone assembly, productive beta chains retained. A single entry per CDR3 protein holds the most common genes and DNA from its merged rows. TCRdb, not the authors, supplied the V and J calls. This sample gives more than 800,000 distinct CDR3 sequences in total; around 28% of them show up just once. Approximately 15% of the sample rests with the top ten.

The 39 donors, aged about 6 to 95 years, were systemically healthy Caucasian individuals from Russia. Roughly 11 milliliters of peripheral blood were drawn from each donor into EDTA-treated Vacutainer tubes. Ficoll-Paque density-gradient centrifugation was used to isolate PBMCs, with at least 7 million per sample. Total RNA was extracted from PBMCs with Trizol reagent, with at least 6 micrograms obtained per sample. For every donor, an aliquot of PBMCs went through flow cytometry to measure the percentages of naive CD45RAhigh/CD27high T cells. This TCR derives from a woman of 80 years or more in good health. Recombination connected TRBV6-2 or TRBV6-3 to TRBJ2-7; TRBD1 could be the D gene, as 6 bases match. Material: blood. DNA sequence: TGTGCCAGCGGTGGGACACACTCCTACGAGCAGTACTTC. It codes for CASGGTHSYEQYF.